Listed here are 12 T cell receptor beta chains from one sample, sequenced in a study of cytomegalovirus exposure and HLA in healthy donors. Only in-frame clones appear in the TCRdb table, and some are missing; sequencing was by immunoSEQ multiplex PCR. The sample has over 150,000 clones; 75% to 95% are singletons. The sequencing sample was made of PBMCs. The receptors here all came from a woman aged 18-29 years in good health and CMV-seropositive.

The chain employs TRBV6-5 and TRBJ2-7, with TRBD2 matching over 7 bases. The CDR3 extends over 14 amino acids. In germline, CDR1 is MNHEY, CDR2 SVGAGI. V shed 6 bases, J shed 6 bases, and the junction held 11 bases outside the gene matches. In nucleotides, the CDR3 is TGTGCCAGCAGCCCCGGGACTACACCCTCCGAGCAGTACTTC. Its protein is CASSPGTTPSEQYF.

V gene TRBV7-9 combines with J gene TRBJ2-7; 9 positions match TRBD1. CDR1 SEHNR and CDR2 FQNEAQ come from the germline V gene (reference sequence). J gave up 3 bases and V 1 base, and 1 base lay outside the gene matches. The CDR3 is 14 residues long. CDR3 loop: CASSLGQGDYEQYF. DNA of the CDR3: TGTGCCAGCAGCTTAGGACAGGGGGACTACGAGCAGTACTTC.

J is TRBJ2-7 and V is TRBV15; the match to TRBD1 covers 8 bases. The V segment lost 0 bases and the J segment 3 bases; nucleotides outside the gene matches: 4. The germline V gene encodes CDR1 LNHNV and CDR2 YYDKDF (reference sequence). CDR3 length equals 15 residues. CDR3 in amino acids: CATSRDATGVYEQYF. CDR3 coding DNA: TGTGCCACCAGCAGAGATGCGACAGGGGTCTACGAGCAGTACTTC.

DNA of the CDR3: TGTGCCAGCAGTGACTCTGGTAGGGGCGGGGACACCGGGGAGCTGTTTTTT. This translates into CASSDSGRGGDTGELFF. V usage is TRBV6-4 and J usage is TRBJ2-2; tentative D call: TRBD2 (6 bases). The length of the CDR3 is 17 residues. Per germline, CDR1 MRHNA and CDR2 SNTAGT. The V gene lost 0 bases and the J gene lost 3 bases, with 14 bases spanning the gap.

This chain joins TRBV27 and TRBJ2-3, with 11 bases lining up with TRBD2. Trimming cost V 1 base and J 4 bases; bases outside gene matches: 7. The CDR3 is 17 amino acids. From germline, CDR1 is MNHEY and CDR2 SMNVEV (reference sequence). In nucleotides, the CDR3 is TGTGCCAGCAGTTTATTAGTAGCGGGAGGGCCAGCAGATACGCAGTATTTT. Protein sequence: CASSLLVAGGPADTQYF.

V and J are TRBV9 and TRBJ2-7; 11 bases are shared with TRBD2. V shed 4 bases and J 4 bases; nucleotides not matched to a gene: 4. Germline CDR1 SGDLS, CDR2 YYNGEE. The CDR3 sequence is 14 residues long. This CDR3 reads CASSLGTSGYEQYF. CDR3 sequence (DNA): TGTGCCAGCAGCCTCGGGACTAGCGGTTACGAGCAGTACTTC.

This chain links TRBV18 with TRBJ2-1, with D tentatively TRBD1 (5 bases). Trimming cost V 4 bases and J 5 bases, with 12 bases left between them. This CDR3 comprises 14 residues. Germline assignment: CDR1 KGHSH and CDR2 LQKENI. This CDR3 is CASSLGAQNNEQFF. Written as DNA, the CDR3 is TGTGCCAGCTCACTAGGGGCCCAGAACAATGAGCAGTTCTTC.

The V call is TRBV28, the J call TRBJ1-2; 7 bases are shared with TRBD1. Germline CDR1 and CDR2: MDHEN and SYDVKM. CDR3 length: 16 amino acids. V was clipped by 3 bases and J by 4 bases; unmatched bases: 11. Written as DNA, the CDR3 is TGTGCCAGCAGTTTTGGGGGGACGGACAGGAGCTATGGCTACACCTTC. It yields the protein CASSFGGTDRSYGYTF.

V usage is TRBV6-5 and J usage is TRBJ2-7, with unresolved D. This CDR3 has 13 residues. The V gene lost 7 bases and the J gene lost 3 bases, with 13 bases spanning the gap. Germline values: CDR1 MNHEY, CDR2 SVGAGI. The CDR3, as DNA: TGTGCCAGCACCAAAGATGGCAGCTACGAGCAGTACTTC. This encodes CASTKDGSYEQYF.

This clone was seen a handful of times. This chain uses TRBV9 with TRBJ2-2; TRBD2 matches at 9 bases. Looked up from germline, CDR1 is SGDLS and CDR2 is YYNGEE. The CDR3 spans 17 residues. With V trimmed by 3 bases and J by 4 bases, 10 bases remained unmatched. The CDR3 loop reads CASSGNSGGRGTGELFF. The DNA for the CDR3 is TGTGCCAGCAGCGGTAATAGCGGGGGCCGGGGCACCGGGGAGCTGTTTTTT.

V usage is TRBV4-3 and J usage is TRBJ2-7; 12 bases match TRBD2. CDR1 is LGHNA and CDR2 is YSLEER in the germline V gene. The CDR3 loop spans 16 amino acids. The V gene end was trimmed by 3 bases and the J gene end by 7 bases; junction bases not matched to a gene: 10. The CDR3 here is CASSHLPTSGRREQYF. Written as DNA, the CDR3 is TGCGCCAGCAGCCACCTACCTACTAGCGGGAGGCGGGAGCAGTACTTC.

The V gene is TRBV4-3, the J gene TRBJ2-7; tentatively, D is TRBD2 (5 bases). Trimming shortened V by 6 bases and J by 2 bases, and 14 bases separated the two germline ends. Germline V CDR1 and CDR2: LGHNA, YSLEER. The CDR3 contains 14 residues. The CDR3 DNA sequence: TGCGCCAGCAGTGATCAACCCGGGGCCTACGAGCAGTACTTC. This gives the protein CASSDQPGAYEQYF.